The rows below give T cell receptor beta chains drawn from one sample of a study of STAT5B mutations in CD4+ large granular lymphocyte leukemia. Using immunoSEQ multiplex PCR, the repertoire was profiled, and TCRdb retains in-frame clones only, with some absent. In the table there are 30,000 to 40,000 clones, 75% to 85% of which are singletons. The specimen was CD4+ T cells from blood buffy coats. The receptors derive from a human donor in good health. CDR3s include the opening cysteine and the closing phenylalanine or tryptophan. A D gene is named only where the DNA matches it firmly. Clone size appears in some rows only: once, few, many, or a class for an expanded clone.

j_call | d_call | clone_size | v_call | cdr3_length | cdr3_nt | cdr3_aa
TRBJ2-3 | NA | NA | TRBV11-3 | 16 | TGTGCCAGCAGCTTAGACCAGGGAGGAGGCACAGATACGCAGTATTTT | CASSLDQGGGTDTQYF
TRBJ2-7 | TRBD2 | NA | TRBV5-1 | 16 | TGCGCCAGCAGCTTGGGGGCTAGCGGGAGCAGATACGAGCAGTACTTC | CASSLGASGSRYEQYF
TRBJ1-2 | NA | once | TRBV7-2 | 13 | TGTGCCAGCAGCTTAGTTAAAGCCAATGGCTACACCTTC | CASSLVKANGYTF
TRBJ2-7 | NA | NA | TRBV10-2 | 13 | TGCGCCAGCAGTGAGGCTCAAACCTACGAGCAGTACTTC | CASSEAQTYEQYF
TRBJ2-1 | NA | few | TRBV7-9 | 17 | TGTGCCAGCAGCTTGGCCCTCTCAGGGGGGTCCTACAATGAGCAGTTCTTC | CASSLALSGGSYNEQFF
TRBJ1-1 | NA | NA | TRBV5-1 | 15 | TGCGCCAGCAGCCCGGAGTGGGGGGAAGGTTACGAAGCTTTCTTT | CASSPEWGEGYEAFF
TRBJ2-5 | NA | NA | TRBV7-2 | 16 | TGTGCCAGCAGCTTTAACCCGGCGGGGTCCCAAGAGACCCAGTACTTC | CASSFNPAGSQETQYF
TRBJ2-2 | NA | NA | TRBV7-9 | 12 | TGCGCCACGACTCCAGAACTTGGGGAGCTGTTTTTT | CATTPELGELFF
TRBJ1-2 | TRBD1 | NA | TRBV5-4 | 15 | TGTGCCAGCAGCACCGTAGGGGGCGCTTACTATGGCTACACCTTC | CASSTVGGAYYGYTF
TRBJ2-3 | NA | NA | TRBV9 | 15 | TGTGCCAGCAGCTCAGGGGGGCTTAGTACCGGTACGCAGTATTTT | CASSSGGLSTGTQYF
TRBJ2-2 | TRBD2 | few | TRBV9 | 15 | TGTGCCAGCAGCGTAGGAGGACTAGCGGCCGGGGAGCTGTTTTTT | CASSVGGLAAGELFF
TRBJ2-3 | NA | NA | TRBV4-3 | 16 | TGCGCCAGCAGCCAAGGTGGGGGGAGTGGCACAGATACGCAGTATTTT | CASSQGGGSGTDTQYF
TRBJ1-2 | NA | few | TRBV7-9 | 14 | TGTGCCAGCAGCTTATTAGTTCAGGTTGATGGCTACACCTTC | CASSLLVQVDGYTF
TRBJ2-4 | NA | NA | TRBV5-1 | 14 | TGCGCCAGCAGCTTGGAACTAGCCAAAAACATTCAGTACTTC | CASSLELAKNIQYF
TRBJ2-3 | NA | NA | TRBV2 | 12 | TGTGCCAGCAGTGTAAGGGCAGATACGCAGTATTTT | CASSVRADTQYF
TRBJ2-1 | TRBD2 | NA | TRBV6-4 | 18 | TGTGCCAGCAGTGACACAGGGACTAGCGGGAGTTCTATCTATGAGCAGTTCTTC | CASSDTGTSGSSIYEQFF
TRBJ2-7 | NA | NA | TRBV6-1 | 14 | TGTGCCAGCAGTGGGGGACACGGGCAGAACGAGCAGTACTTC | CASSGGHGQNEQYF
TRBJ1-6 | TRBD1 | NA | TRBV5-4 | 16 | TGTGCCAGCAGCATCGGACAGGGGAGGATAGATTCACCCCTCCACTTT | CASSIGQGRIDSPLHF
TRBJ1-2 | NA | NA | TRBV6-1 | 14 | TGTGCCAGCAGTGAAGCGGGGGGCCCCTATGGCTACACCTTC | CASSEAGGPYGYTF
TRBJ2-5 | TRBD1 | NA | TRBV7-2 | 15 | TGTGCCAGCAGCAAGACAACAGGGGGCTGGGAGACCCAGTACTTC | CASSKTTGGWETQYF
TRBJ1-5 | NA | few | TRBV27 | 15 | TGTGCCAGCAGTTTATCGGAGGGGTTCAATCAGCCCCAGCATTTT | CASSLSEGFNQPQHF
TRBJ2-7 | TRBD2 | NA | TRBV7-2 | 15 | TGTGCCAGCAGCTCCATAGCGGGACTTAACTACGAGCAGTACTTC | CASSSIAGLNYEQYF
TRBJ2-1 | TRBD2 | NA | TRBV7-8 | 15 | TGTGCCAGCAGCGATGTTGGGGCGGGAGTAAATGAGCAGTTCTTC | CASSDVGAGVNEQFF
TRBJ2-2 | NA | NA | TRBV11-1 | 13 | TGTGCCAGCAGCTTAGATGGTAGCGGGGAGCTGTTTTTT | CASSLDGSGELFF
TRBJ2-3 | NA | NA | TRBV7-3 | 12 | TGTGCCAGCAGCTTTGCCCAGGATACGCAGTATTTT | CASSFAQDTQYF
TRBJ1-2 | NA | few | TRBV2 | 13 | TGTGCCAGCAGTGTGGGGGGGCGGATTGGCTACACCTTC | CASSVGGRIGYTF
TRBJ2-7 | NA | few | TRBV11-2 | 11 | TGTGCCAGCAGCTCCCCGGAGGTCCCTCAGTTC | CASSSPEVPQF
TRBJ2-2 | TRBD1 | NA | TRBV5-1 | 16 | TGCGCCAGCAGCAGAACAGGGGACGGTTCCACCGGGGAGCTGTTTTTT | CASSRTGDGSTGELFF
TRBJ1-2 | NA | few | TRBV29-1 | 13 | TGCAGCGTTGAAGAAGGAGCCACCTATGGCTACACCTTC | CSVEEGATYGYTF
TRBJ2-3 | NA | NA | TRBV7-8 | 14 | TGTGCCAGCAGCCGAAACGCACTAGCAGATACGCAGTATTTT | CASSRNALADTQYF
TRBJ2-3 | NA | NA | TRBV7-9 | 16 | TGTGCCAGCAGCCGCGTTGTAGACCGAGGCACAGATACGCAGTATTTT | CASSRVVDRGTDTQYF
TRBJ1-1 | NA | NA | TRBV11-2 | 14 | TGTGCCAGCAGCTTTGGCAGATTGAACACTGAAGCTTTCTTT | CASSFGRLNTEAFF
TRBJ2-7 | NA | NA | TRBV29-1 | 13 | TGCAGCGTTGAATCGTCTAGCAGCTACGAGCAGTACTTC | CSVESSSSYEQYF
TRBJ1-5 | NA | NA | TRBV6-5 | 15 | TGTGCCAGCAGTTCCGAAGGGCGGTACAATCAGCCCCAGCATTTT | CASSSEGRYNQPQHF
TRBJ1-1 | NA | NA | TRBV19 | 14 | TGTGCCAGTAGTCCCACAGGAGCTAACACTGAAGCTTTCTTT | CASSPTGANTEAFF
TRBJ2-2 | TRBD1 | NA | TRBV5-8 | 15 | TGTGCCAGCAGCTTGGGGGACAGGGACACCGGGGAGCTGTTTTTT | CASSLGDRDTGELFF
TRBJ2-6 | TRBD1 | once | TRBV19 | 15 | TGTGCCAGTAGTCCGGACAGGACTGGGGCCAACGTCCTGACTTTC | CASSPDRTGANVLTF
TRBJ2-7 | NA | few | TRBV6-6 | 11 | TGTGCCAGCAGTTTTCGGGACGAGCAGTACTTC | CASSFRDEQYF
TRBJ2-1 | NA | once | TRBV7-8 | 14 | TGTGCCAGCAGCTTCGGGGGGCGGGTATATGAGCAGTTCTTC | CASSFGGRVYEQFF
TRBJ2-1 | TRBD2 | NA | TRBV4-3 | 18 | TGCGCCAGCAGCCAACAAGGACTAGCGGGATCCTTTGGCAATGAGCAGTTCTTC | CASSQQGLAGSFGNEQFF
TRBJ2-3 | NA | once | TRBV18 | 14 | TGTGCCAGCTCACCGGACAGAGGCACAGATACGCAGTATTTT | CASSPDRGTDTQYF
TRBJ2-7 | TRBD2 | once | TRBV4-2 | 16 | TGTGCCAGCAGCCGCGGATCGGGACTAGCGGACTACGAGCAGTACTTC | CASSRGSGLADYEQYF
TRBJ2-7 | TRBD2 | once | TRBV11-2 | 15 | TGTGCCAGCAGCTTAGGCGGGGGGCCGGTCTACGAGCAGTACTTC | CASSLGGGPVYEQYF
TRBJ1-4 | NA | NA | TRBV2 | 15 | TGTGCCAGCACCGAGGGGCAAAAAACGAATGAAAAACTGTTTTTT | CASTEGQKTNEKLFF
TRBJ2-1 | TRBD2 | NA | TRBV2 | 16 | TGTGCCAGCAGTGAGCCCAAGCGGGGGGGCTACAATGAGCAGTTCTTC | CASSEPKRGGYNEQFF
TRBJ2-5 | TRBD1 | NA | TRBV19 | 13 | TGTGCCAGTAGGAGGGACAGCCAAGAGACCCAGTACTTC | CASRRDSQETQYF
TRBJ2-3 | NA | NA | TRBV6-9 | 15 | TGTGCCAGCAGTTATAAGCGGTCAGGCACAGATACGCAGTATTTT | CASSYKRSGTDTQYF
TRBJ2-7 | TRBD1 | NA | TRBV7-2 | 14 | TGTGCCAGCAGCCAGAGACAGGGGGCTGTAGAGCAGTACTTC | CASSQRQGAVEQYF
TRBJ1-2 | NA | once | TRBV30 | 11 | TGTGCCTGGATCCGGGATTATGGCTACACCTTC | CAWIRDYGYTF
TRBJ2-2 | NA | NA | TRBV10-3 | 14 | TGTGCCAGCAGGGCGAGGGAAAACACCGGGGAGCTGTTTTTT | CASRARENTGELFF
TRBJ2-7 | NA | few | TRBV5-1 | 11 | TGCGCCAGCAGCGCTGGGGGCGAGCAGTACTTC | CASSAGGEQYF
TRBJ2-2 | TRBD2 | NA | TRBV2 | 15 | TGTGCCAGCAGTGAAGCGCGGGGGGGCCCCGGGGAGCTGTTTTTT | CASSEARGGPGELFF
TRBJ2-7 | NA | once | TRBV5-1 | 14 | TGCGCCAGCAGCTTAGGGACGGGTGGGGAATCTTTTTTCTTC | CASSLGTGGESFFF
TRBJ1-2 | NA | NA | TRBV7-2 | 13 | TGTGCCAGCAGCGTAGACAGTAACTATGGCTACACCTTC | CASSVDSNYGYTF
TRBJ2-2 | TRBD1 | NA | TRBV7-7 | 16 | TGTGCTAGCAGCTTGGAGACAGGGGCGGGCACCGGGGAGCTGTTTTTT | CASSLETGAGTGELFF
TRBJ1-4 | NA | NA | TRBV2 | 11 | TGTGCCAGCAGTCCGGGAGAAAAACTGTTTTTT | CASSPGEKLFF
TRBJ2-1 | TRBD2 | NA | TRBV27 | 19 | TGTGCCAGCAGTCGCATAGCGGGAGGGTCCCACAGCTCCTACAATGAGCAGTTCTTC | CASSRIAGGSHSSYNEQFF
TRBJ2-3 | NA | once | TRBV7-6 | 16 | TGTGCCAGCAGCTCAGCGGCCAGTACTAGCACAGATACGCAGTATTTT | CASSSAASTSTDTQYF
TRBJ2-5 | NA | NA | TRBV30 | 12 | TGTGCCTGGAGCGCCGTACAAGAGACCCAGTACTTC | CAWSAVQETQYF
TRBJ2-5 | NA | NA | TRBV18 | 14 | TGTGCCAGCACACCGGGCGGAGCGGCGGAGACCCAGTACTTC | CASTPGGAAETQYF